The entry below describes one T cell receptor beta chain. Assay used: immunoSEQ multiplex PCR; TCRdb lists only in-frame clones, some missing. The sample contains fewer than 300,000 clones, around 82% of which appear only once. This specimen belongs to a study of blood T cell repertoires in COVID-19. Germline assignment: CDR1 SQVTM and CDR2 ANQGSEA. The CDR3 runs 13 residues. J lost 1 base, V lost 6 bases, and 3 bases had no gene match. This chain links TRBV29-1 with TRBJ1-1; 9 bases align to TRBD1. Sequences were obtained from peripheral blood. This TCR was sampled from an elderly man with acute or convalescent COVID-19. CDR3 nucleotides: TGCAGCGTAACGACAGGGGGGAACACTGAAGCTTTCTTT. Its protein product is CSVTTGGNTEAFF. The full variable domain, its missing parts supplied by reference TRBV29-1 and TRBJ1-1, is SAVISQKPSRDICQRGTSLTIQCQVDSQVTMMFWYRQQPGQSLTLIATANQGSEATYESGFVIDKFPISRPNLTFSTLTVSNMSPEDSSIYLCSVTTGGNTEAFFGQGTRLTVV.